The 19 T cell receptor beta chains below were found in one sample sequenced in a study of blood T cell repertoires in COVID-19. TCRdb keeps only in-frame clones here, not all; method: immunoSEQ multiplex PCR. Here the sample spans 200,000 to 250,000 clones, approximately 91% being singletons. Sample: peripheral blood. Receptors originate from a woman aged 60-75 years with acute or convalescent COVID-19.

The chain recombines TRBV9 with TRBJ2-1; 9 positions match TRBD1. This CDR3 region has 14 residues. Per germline, CDR1 SGDLS and CDR2 YYNGEE. V was clipped by 5 bases and J by 8 bases; unmatched bases: 8. The CDR3 nucleotides are TGTGCCAGCAGTAAACAGGGGGCGAAGGATGAGCAGTTCTTC. Translating it yields CASSKQGAKDEQFF.

V gene TRBV13 combines with J gene TRBJ2-1, with 8 positions matching TRBD1. CDR3 length: 13 residues. Germline V gene data show CDR1 as PRHDT and CDR2 as FYEKMQ (reference sequence). The V and J ends lost 6 bases and 6 bases, in that order; junction bases with no gene match: 4. This CDR3 is CASRDRVGNEQFF. The DNA of the CDR3 is TGTGCCAGCAGGGACAGGGTGGGCAATGAGCAGTTCTTC. The variable domain in full, with the rest retrieved from reference TRBV13 and TRBJ2-1, is AAGVIQSPRHLIKEKRETATLKCYPIPRHDTVYWYQQGPGQDPQFLISFYEKMQSDKGSIPDRFSAQQFSDYHSELNMSSLELGDSALYFCASRDRVGNEQFFGPGTRLTVL.

The chain couples TRBV3-1 (or the pseudogene TRBV3-2) to TRBJ2-7; D might be TRBD2 (7 bases). The CDR3 spans 15 residues. Per germline, CDR1 LGHDT and CDR2 YNNKEL (reference sequence). The V end was cut by 0 bases, the J end by 6 bases, with 15 bases between. The CDR3 here is CASSQDSGGASEQYF. CDR3 in DNA: TGTGCCAGCAGCCAAGATTCTGGGGGGGCGAGCGAGCAGTACTTC.

This chain uses TRBV6-5 with TRBJ1-3; 8 nucleotides align to TRBD1. Germline lookup yields CDR1 MNHEY and CDR2 SVGAGI. The CDR3 totals 12 residues. The J segment lost 5 bases and the V segment lost 8 bases, leaving 2 bases of the junction unmatched. CDR3 coding DNA: TGTGCCAGCTGGACAGGGAGAAACACCATATATTTT. Its protein is CASWTGRNTIYF.

The V gene is TRBV18, the J gene TRBJ1-1; tentative D call: TRBD1 (5 bases). Germline V lookup: CDR1 KGHSH, CDR2 LQKENI. This CDR3 is 14 amino acids long. V gave up 1 base and J gave up 1 base, with 7 bases separating them. Here the CDR3 reads CASSPQTENTEAFF. CDR3 in DNA: TGTGCCAGCTCACCACAGACAGAGAACACTGAAGCTTTCTTT.

The rearrangement uses TRBV4-1 and TRBJ2-5, with D possibly being TRBD2 (5 bases). The germline V gene encodes CDR1 MGHRA and CDR2 YSYEKL. Trimming took 2 bases from V and 1 from J, leaving 11 bases between them. This CDR3 has 15 amino acids. The CDR3: CASSQPSAVQETQYF. The CDR3 DNA is TGCGCCAGCAGCCAACCGTCAGCGGTCCAAGAGACCCAGTACTTC.

This chain connects TRBV9 to TRBJ1-2; D gene uncertain. Germline loops: CDR1 SGDLS, CDR2 YYNGEE. Between the trimmed V and J ends, which lost 3 bases and 6 bases, there was a span of 12 bases. This CDR3 is 13 amino acids long. The CDR3 DNA follows: TGTGCCAGCAGCGCGAGAGGAGGGAATGGCTACACCTTC. This encodes CASSARGGNGYTF. Combining the CDR3 with reference TRBV9 and TRBJ1-2 gives the whole variable domain DSGVTQTPKHLITATGQRVTLRCSPRSGDLSVYWYQQSLDQGLQFLIQYYNGEERAKGNILERFSAQQFPDLHSELNLSSLELGDSALYFCASSARGGNGYTFGSGTRLTVV.

The CDR3 nucleotides are TGTGCCAGCAGCTCCCCAGGGGGCACTGAAGCTTTCTTT. It codes for CASSSPGGTEAFF. V and J are TRBV7-9 and TRBJ1-1, with 7 bases fitting TRBD1. The germline V gene encodes CDR1 SEHNR and CDR2 FQNEAQ (reference sequence). V lost 4 bases to trimming and J lost 4 bases; unmatched junction nucleotides: 3. The CDR3 sequence is 13 residues long.

The gene calls are TRBV28 and TRBJ2-7; no definite D call. Trimming left V 6 bases short and J 2 bases short, with 5 bases between. Per germline, CDR1 MDHEN and CDR2 SYDVKM. The CDR3 is 11 amino acids. The CDR3 nucleotides read TGTGCCAGCAGCTCCGCCTACGAGCAGTACTTC. Translating gives CASSSAYEQYF.

V is TRBV5-4 and J is TRBJ2-7, with 12 bases matching TRBD2. The V gene's germline CDR1 is SGHNT and CDR2 YYREEE (reference sequence). Trimming cost V 1 base and J 6 bases; bases outside gene matches: 11. There are 17 residues in the CDR3. The CDR3 DNA reads as TGTGCCAGCAGCTTGACTAGCGGGGGGTTGTTCTTCGGCGAGCAGTACTTC. It translates to CASSLTSGGLFFGEQYF.

The chain links TRBV10-3 to TRBJ1-1; D not certain. The V gene lost 1 base and the J gene lost 6 bases, with 6 bases spanning the gap. Germline V gene lookup returns CDR1 ENHRY and CDR2 SYGVKD. CDR3 size: 12 residues. The chain's CDR3 is CAISEYFSEAFF. The CDR3 coding sequence is TGTGCCATCAGTGAGTACTTTTCTGAAGCTTTCTTT.

This rearrangement joins TRBV21-1 to TRBJ2-7; the D call TRBD2 from the table was never checked on the DNA. TRBV21-1 is shown as a pseudogene. This CDR3 comprises 17 residues. The CDR3 DNA reads as TGTGCCAGCAGCAATAGCATAGCGGGAGGGCCCCGTTACGAGCAGTACTTC. The encoded protein is CASSNSIAGGPRYEQYF.

With regard to this clone: This CDR3 is also generated by other DNA sequences in the sample. V usage is TRBV9 and J usage is TRBJ1-5; 8 bases match TRBD1. The CDR3 consists of 14 residues. Germline lookup yields CDR1 SGDLS and CDR2 YYNGEE. Trimming removed 3 bases from V and 4 bases from J; junction bases left unmatched: 3. The CDR3 is CASSETGGNQPQHF. In nucleotides, the CDR3 is TGTGCCAGCAGCGAAACAGGGGGTAATCAGCCCCAGCATTTT.

V and J are TRBV18 and TRBJ2-3; no definite D call. Trimming removed 6 bases from V and 0 bases from J, with 7 bases in between. From germline, CDR1 is KGHSH and CDR2 LQKENI. There are 13 residues in the CDR3. The CDR3 DNA follows: TGTGCCAGCTCTCCCTACAGCACAGATACGCAGTATTTT. Translating it yields CASSPYSTDTQYF.

This clone was observed a handful of times. This chain uses TRBV18 with TRBJ1-2; TRBD1 matches 10 bases. In germline, CDR1 is KGHSH, CDR2 LQKENI. After removal of 1 base from V and 6 bases from J, the junction contained 5 bases not matched to a gene. The CDR3 consists of 15 residues. The CDR3 loop is CASSPQTGGGHGYTF. DNA for the CDR3: TGTGCCAGCTCACCACAGACAGGGGGCGGACATGGCTACACCTTC.

This clone has only one observation. The J gene is TRBJ1-3, the V gene TRBV19; D is possibly TRBD1 (5 bases). There are 15 residues in the CDR3. Trimming left V 6 bases short and J 0 bases short, with 12 bases between. Germline CDR1 and CDR2: LNHDA and SQIVND (reference sequence). CDR3: CASSPGLFSGNTIYF. CDR3 nucleotides: TGTGCCAGTAGCCCGGGACTCTTCTCTGGAAACACCATATATTTT.

This clone has just a few counts. The gene calls are TRBV10-3 and TRBJ2-7; D remains ambiguous. The germline V gene has CDR1 ENHRY and CDR2 SYGVKD. The CDR3 loop spans 13 amino acids. Trimming removed 4 bases at V and 3 bases at J, with 10 bases between. DNA for the CDR3: TGTGCCATCAGTGGTACGGTGAACTACGAGCAGTACTTC. This translates into CAISGTVNYEQYF.

This chain uses TRBV28 with TRBJ1-1; 8 bases match TRBD1. The CDR3 contains 15 residues. Germline V CDR1 and CDR2: MDHEN, SYDVKM. Trimming removed 1 base from V and 11 bases from J; junction bases left unmatched: 12. CDR3 in DNA: TGTGCCAGCAGTTTATCACGGACAGGGACCCAAAGTGCTTTCTTT. This codes for CASSLSRTGTQSAFF.

This clone was detected only once. The chain recombines TRBV28 with TRBJ1-2; possibly TRBD1 for D (5 bases). Germline values: CDR1 MDHEN, CDR2 SYDVKM. The CDR3 spans 13 residues. Trimming shortened V by 5 bases and J by 4 bases, and 11 bases separated the two germline ends. The CDR3 DNA sequence: TGTGCCAGCAGTCCAAGGGGTTCCTATGGCTACACCTTC. Protein: CASSPRGSYGYTF.